This entry lists 12 T cell receptor beta chains sequenced from one sample in a study of persistence of HIV-infected CD4 T cells. This was the immunoSEQ version 4 assay in survey mode. The data were produced by immunoSEQ multiplex PCR, yet TCRdb's version contains in-frame clones alone and is incomplete. Altogether approximately 65,000 clones are present, roughly 77% being singletons, with the ten largest covering under 2%. Cells were stimulated with overlapping HIV-1 Gag 15-mer peptides. Sorted nonresponding memory CD4+ T cells were CD40L-negative, CD69-negative, CD45RO-high. These TCRs are of unknown antigen specificity. The input for sequencing was CD4+ T cells sorted from PBMCs after roughly 18-hour stimulation, taken from a patient who received antiretroviral therapy. All receptors derive from an adult man with HIV who was CMV-seropositive.

This rearrangement joins TRBV2 to TRBJ1-5, with D unresolved. This CDR3 contains 12 residues. Trimming removed 5 bases from V and 0 bases from J, with 2 bases in between. CDR1 is SNHLY and CDR2 is FYNNEI in the germline V gene. The CDR3 reads CASSYSNQPQHF. The CDR3 coding sequence is TGTGCCAGCAGTTATAGCAATCAGCCCCAGCATTTT.

This clone has a single count. The chain carries TRBV6-6 and TRBJ2-2; D is unresolved. The CDR3 runs to 16 residues. The V end was cut by 0 bases, the J end by 1 base, with 9 bases between. The germline gives CDR1 MNHNY, CDR2 SVGAGI (reference sequence). Here the CDR3 reads CASSYSILGNTGELFF. In DNA form, the CDR3 reads TGTGCCAGCAGTTACTCGATTCTGGGGAACACCGGGGAGCTGTTTTTT.

J is TRBJ1-4 and V is TRBV19; D remains unclear. The CDR3 runs to 15 residues. Germline V lookup: CDR1 LNHDA, CDR2 SQIVND (reference sequence). Trimming pared 7 bases from V and 4 bases from J, leaving 16 bases between. Here the CDR3 DNA reads TGTGCCAGTAACCCCCGCAACGGGAATAATGAAAAACTGTTTTTT. Protein sequence: CASNPRNGNNEKLFF.

This clone was found a few times. The V gene is TRBV2, the J gene TRBJ2-7, with a tentative D call TRBD2 (6 bases). The V gene's germline CDR1 is SNHLY and CDR2 FYNNEI. This CDR3 is 14 amino acids long. Trimming cost V 6 bases and J 3 bases, with 15 bases left between them. The DNA of the CDR3 is TGTGCCAGCAGGTCCCGGGACTGGAGCTACGAGCAGTACTTC. It yields the protein CASRSRDWSYEQYF.

This sequence joins TRBV5-1 and TRBJ1-2; a weak D match, TRBD1 (6 bases). Trimming shortened V by 3 bases and J by 6 bases, and 18 bases separated the two germline ends. Germline assignment: CDR1 SGHRS and CDR2 YFSETQ. This CDR3 is built from 15 residues. Here the CDR3 reads CASSSRASGEDGYTF. The CDR3 DNA reads as TGCGCCAGCAGCTCCCGAGCCTCAGGGGAAGATGGCTACACCTTC.

The chain carries TRBV3-1 (or the pseudogene TRBV3-2) and TRBJ2-2; TRBD2 matches at 12 bases. This CDR3 is 17 amino acids long. With 3 bases clipped from V and 5 bases from J, the junction kept 7 bases outside the gene matches. Germline loops: CDR1 LGHDT, CDR2 YNNKEL (reference sequence). The CDR3 sequence is CASSHRTSGVGTGELFF. The CDR3 DNA is TGTGCCAGCAGCCATAGGACTAGCGGGGTGGGGACCGGGGAGCTGTTTTTT.

This rearrangement joins TRBV5-1 to TRBJ1-1; 7 nucleotides match TRBD1. V shed 7 bases, J shed 5 bases, and the junction held 11 bases outside the gene matches. In germline, CDR1 is SGHRS, CDR2 YFSETQ. The CDR3 is 14 amino acids. CDR3 residues: CASRPTGYETEAFF. The CDR3 DNA reads TGCGCCAGCCGACCGACAGGGTATGAGACTGAAGCTTTCTTT.

The gene calls are TRBV18 and TRBJ1-3, with D unresolved. The CDR3 spans 16 residues. The germline gives CDR1 KGHSH, CDR2 LQKENI. V was pared by 4 bases and J by 0 bases, with 13 bases between. The CDR3 loop reads CASSQNPLNSGNTIYF. CDR3 DNA: TGTGCCAGCTCACAAAACCCATTGAACTCTGGAAACACCATATATTTT.

J is TRBJ1-2 and V is TRBV19, with D possibly TRBD1 on 6 matching bases. Germline-derived CDR1 and CDR2 are LNHDA and SQIVND (reference sequence). This CDR3 spans 14 amino acids. Trimming removed 7 bases from V and 3 bases from J, with 15 bases in between. For the CDR3, the DNA is TGTGCCAGTAAATTGACAGGAGGATACTATGGCTACACCTTC. Protein sequence: CASKLTGGYYGYTF.

The V call is TRBV18, the J call TRBJ1-5; TRBD1 agrees at 7 bases. Per germline, CDR1 KGHSH and CDR2 LQKENI. The junction had 5 bases not matched to a gene; V was cut back by 8 bases and J by 4 bases. The CDR3 spans 13 residues. CDR3 sequence (DNA): TGTGCCAGCAATACAGGGGCTAATCAGCCCCAGCATTTT. Translating gives CASNTGANQPQHF. Full variable domain (rest looked up from reference TRBV18 and TRBJ1-5): NAGVMQNPRHLVRRRGQEARLRCSPMKGHSHVYWYRQLPEEGLKFMVYLQKENIIDESGMPKERFSAEFPKEGPSILRIQQVVRGDSAAYFCASNTGANQPQHFGDGTRLSIL.

Only one count was recorded for this clone. V is TRBV9 and J is TRBJ2-3; D remains ambiguous. Germline V CDR1 and CDR2: SGDLS, YYNGEE. This CDR3 is 12 amino acids long. V was clipped by 4 bases and J by 1 base, with 4 bases between them. DNA for the CDR3: TGTGCCAGCAGCCTCGGCACAGATACGCAGTATTTT. It translates to CASSLGTDTQYF.

The rearrangement joins TRBV19 to TRBJ2-3; 7 bases agree with TRBD1. The CDR3 is made up of 18 amino acids. With V trimmed by 0 bases and J by 2 bases, 11 bases remained unmatched. Looked up from germline, CDR1 is LNHDA and CDR2 is SQIVND (reference sequence). CDR3 nucleotide sequence: TGTGCCAGTAGTATAGATCGTAGGACAGGTCGGGCCACAGATACGCAGTATTTT. This codes for CASSIDRRTGRATDTQYF.